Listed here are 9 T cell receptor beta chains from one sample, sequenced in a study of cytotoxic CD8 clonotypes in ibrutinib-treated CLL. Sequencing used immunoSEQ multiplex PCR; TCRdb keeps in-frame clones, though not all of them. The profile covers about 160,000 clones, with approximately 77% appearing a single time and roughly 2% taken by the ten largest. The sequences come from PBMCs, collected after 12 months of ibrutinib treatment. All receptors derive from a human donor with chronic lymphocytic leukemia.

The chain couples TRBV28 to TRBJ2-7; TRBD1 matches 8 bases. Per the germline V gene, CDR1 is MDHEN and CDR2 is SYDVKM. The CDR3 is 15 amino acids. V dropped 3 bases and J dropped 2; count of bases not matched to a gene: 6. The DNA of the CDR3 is TGTGCCAGCAGTTTTATGAGGGGACAGGCCTACGAGCAGTACTTC. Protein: CASSFMRGQAYEQYF.

This CDR3 reads CASRHTGLAGGKRAYEQYF. The CDR3 bases are TGTGCCAGCAGACATACGGGACTAGCGGGGGGAAAACGGGCCTACGAGCAGTACTTC. The gene calls are TRBV2 and TRBJ2-7; 15 bases map to TRBD2. CDR1 and CDR2 (germline): SNHLY, FYNNEI. This CDR3 has 19 amino acids. Trimming removed 6 bases from V and 2 bases from J; junction bases left unmatched: 14. Filled out from reference TRBV2 and TRBJ2-7, the complete variable domain reads EPEVTQTPSHQVTQMGQEVILRCVPISNHLYFYWYRQILGQKVEFLVSFYNNEISEKSEIFDDQFSVERPDGSNFTLKIRSTKLEDSAMYFCASRHTGLAGGKRAYEQYFGPGTRLTVT.

The CDR3 region has the DNA TGTGCCAGCAGTTTCGGGACTAGTCACGCCGAGCAGTACTTC. This translates into CASSFGTSHAEQYF. The chain couples TRBV27 to TRBJ2-7; the match to TRBD2 covers 8 bases. The germline V gene has CDR1 MNHEY and CDR2 SMNVEV (reference sequence). Germline trimming cut 3 bases from V and 6 bases from J; bases unmatched to any gene: 7. The CDR3 extends over 14 amino acids.

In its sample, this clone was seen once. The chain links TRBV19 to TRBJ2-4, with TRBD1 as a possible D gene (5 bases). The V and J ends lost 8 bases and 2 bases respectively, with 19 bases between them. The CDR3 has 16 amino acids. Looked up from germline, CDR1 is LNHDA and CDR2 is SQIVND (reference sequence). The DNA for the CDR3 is TGTGCCAGTGCCTTGACAGCCCGAGTTTCCAAAAACATTCAGTACTTC. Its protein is CASALTARVSKNIQYF.

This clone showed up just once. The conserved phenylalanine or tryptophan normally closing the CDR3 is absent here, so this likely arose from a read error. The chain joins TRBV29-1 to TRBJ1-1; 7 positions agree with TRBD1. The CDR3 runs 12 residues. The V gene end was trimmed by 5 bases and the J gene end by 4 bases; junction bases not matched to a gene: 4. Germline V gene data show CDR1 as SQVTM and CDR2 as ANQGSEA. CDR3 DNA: TGCAGCGTTTCCGCAGGGGGCACTGAAGCTTTCCTT. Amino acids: CSVSAGGTEAFL.

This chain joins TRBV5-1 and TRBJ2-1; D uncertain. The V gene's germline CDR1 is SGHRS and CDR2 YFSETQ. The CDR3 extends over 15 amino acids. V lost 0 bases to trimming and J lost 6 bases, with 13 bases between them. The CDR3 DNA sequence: TGCGCCAGCAGCTTGGATCCTAGTCTCGGCAATGAGCAGTTCTTC. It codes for CASSLDPSLGNEQFF.

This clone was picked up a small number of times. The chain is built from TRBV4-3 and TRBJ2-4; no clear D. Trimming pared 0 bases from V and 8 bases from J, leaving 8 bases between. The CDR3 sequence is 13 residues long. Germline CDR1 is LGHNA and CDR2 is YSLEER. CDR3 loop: CASSQDRVDIQYF. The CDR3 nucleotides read TGCGCCAGCAGCCAAGATCGCGTGGACATTCAGTACTTC.

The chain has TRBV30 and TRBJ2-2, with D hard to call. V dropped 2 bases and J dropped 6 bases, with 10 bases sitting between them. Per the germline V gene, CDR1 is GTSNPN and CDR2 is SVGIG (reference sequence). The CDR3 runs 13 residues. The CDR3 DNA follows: TGTGCCTGGAGTTCCACCCTCTCCGGGGAGCTGTTTTTT. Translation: CAWSSTLSGELFF.

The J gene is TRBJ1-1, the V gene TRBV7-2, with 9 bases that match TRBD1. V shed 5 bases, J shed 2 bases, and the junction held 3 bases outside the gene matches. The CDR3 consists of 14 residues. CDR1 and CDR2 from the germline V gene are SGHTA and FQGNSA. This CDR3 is CASSPGQGNTEAFF. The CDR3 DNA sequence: TGTGCCAGCAGCCCGGGACAGGGTAACACTGAAGCTTTCTTT.